This entry concerns a single T cell receptor beta chain. Its antigen remains undetermined. Base-call qualities are not available, and no considerably larger clone is one nucleotide away. The library relied on 5' RACE. Sequencing relied on an Illumina HiSeq 2500. The second PCR ran for about 6 to 11 cycles and used a J-beta primer mix along with a sample-barcoded 5' primer. A unique molecular identifier was introduced onto each TCR beta cDNA molecule by a template-switch 5' adaptor carrying 12 random nucleotides. At least 2.5 million CDR3-containing paired-end reads were obtained from each sample. First-strand cDNA synthesis was performed from all RNA using the Mint cDNA synthesis kit, with priming by a TRBC-specific oligonucleotide. Following uracil-DNA glycosylase treatment, a first 18-cycle PCR with universal primers M1SS and BC2_uni_R was performed on all cDNA. In the authors' own workflow: Normalization of each sample was performed by random selection of 1 million high-quality reads, each carrying a distinct molecular identifier. Instead of being binned into consensus sequences, reads with shared molecular identifiers were discarded. MiTCR, run with a Q25 quality threshold and the strictest error-elimination algorithm, handled CDR3 identification, clonotype clustering and error correction. A nonparametric unseen species model with Euler transformation was used to estimate lower-bound total TCR beta diversity. In TCRdb, the public reads were trimmed at Q25 with fastp and aligned with MiXCR, with productive beta chains retained. Rows with one shared CDR3 protein collapse into an entry with the most common genes and DNA. Here the V and J calls rest on TCRdb's processing, not on the authors' analysis. For this sample the table gives around 1,000,000 distinct CDR3 sequences, of which 20% to 25% were detected only once. The ten top clones hold less than 0.75% of the sample.

This sample is part of a study of blood T cells in healthy people across ages (dated by TCRdb to 2013 to 2016). Regarding the research as a whole: Template switching captured roughly one uniquely barcoded TCR beta cDNA molecule per two T cells in model experiments. The study measured age-related changes in TCR beta repertoire diversity using deep sequencing normalized with unique cDNA molecular identifiers. Using the same blood draw, the study looked at two additional independent replicas of 1 million unique cDNA reads for two donors, one aged 18 to 30 and the other aged 80 or older. The donors were divided into four age groups: young (average roughly 17 years), middle-aged (about 41), aged (about 60) and long-lived (nearly 85). Here is what the overall study found, with its caveats: There was a strong correlation between observed TCR beta diversity and the percentage of naive T cells measured by flow cytometry. Estimates of total diversity from one million sequenced T cells were regarded as lower bounds and underestimates. The long-lived group showed more naive CD4+ T cells, fewer expanded clones and increased TCR diversity than the aged group, suggesting age selection. Observed TCR beta diversity per million T cells fell roughly linearly with age, and a significant reduction was already apparent by age roughly 40. The CMV infection status of donors was not known, potentially confounding age-related changes in expanded clonotypes. Because profiling used bulk unsorted PBMCs, naive and antigen-experienced compartments could not be compared conclusively.

The approximately 40 donors, aged roughly 6 to 100 years, were systemically healthy Caucasian individuals from Russia. Each donor gave around 9 milliliters of peripheral blood, collected into EDTA-treated Vacutainer tubes. PBMCs were isolated by Ficoll-Paque density-gradient centrifugation, with at least 6 million obtained per sample. Total RNA, at least 6 micrograms per sample, was extracted from PBMCs with Trizol reagent. For every donor, flow cytometry on a PBMC aliquot measured the percentage of naive CD45RAhigh/CD27high T cells. CDR3 length: 14 amino acids, cysteine to phenylalanine. The sequence is cut down to CDR3 DNA, 42 bases in frame from base 1. Per the germline V gene, LGHNA is the CDR1 and YNFKEQ is the CDR2. V gives up 0 bases and J gives up 2 bases, and the segment between their germline ends measures 4 bases. The sample also formed part of further work on T cells of mothers and their children. The second study, in turn, reports: Donors were nine systemically healthy Caucasian individuals: three mothers and their six children. cDNA synthesis consumed the entire amount of extracted RNA, loaded at around 1.4 ug RNA in each 15 ul reaction. In the second PCR, sample barcodes and 2-4 random nucleotides were introduced via the M1S primer. Over 8 million TCR beta CDR3 reads were obtained for each mother, and 2.5 million to 3 million reads were obtained for each child. TCR recombination output is similarly shaped by thymic selection in related and unrelated pairs, with a minor effect exerted by inherited differences. Normalized repertoire overlap was always slightly but never significantly higher in related than unrelated mother-child pairs. With a sensitivity of 90 to 100 clones per million clonotypes, no persistent microchimeric T cell clones were detected. In the study, deep NGS was used to compare the TCR beta repertoires of mothers and children, and features distinguishing related mother-child pairs from unrelated individuals were sought. On average, the children were 11 +/- 4 years old, while the mothers were about 38 +/- 4 years old. After adapter ligation with NEBNext reagents, the libraries were sequenced on Illumina HiSeq 2000 with 100+100 nt paired-end reads. Mother and child libraries were prepared a month apart and sequenced in separate runs to prevent cross-contamination. Between roughly 500,000 and 2,000,000 distinct TCR beta clonotypes were identified per donor. Naive TCR beta clonotypes were estimated from low-frequency clonotypes matched to each donor's FACS-determined naive share, without sorting.

The chain is assembled from TRBV4-2 and TRBJ1-4; the D gene cannot be resolved reliably. The source material was blood. The source is a girl aged 2 to 10 in good health. CDR3 sequence: CASSQDGTNEKLFF. The DNA sequence is TGTGCCAGCAGCCAAGATGGTACTAATGAAAAACTGTTTTTT.